The 3 T cell receptor beta chains below all came from one sample that was sequenced in a study of blood T cell repertoires in COVID-19 (dated by TCRdb to about 2020). Libraries were made using the immunoSEQ multiplex PCR assay. The table comes from immuneACCESS by way of TCRdb, which keeps in-frame sequences with V and J called. Part of the clones is missing from these tables; in studies checked, under half for an unresolved V gene and the rest for unknown reasons. The sample records 300,000 to 450,000 clones, 80% to 90% of which are singletons. Of the sample, 8% to 13% falls within the top ten clones. Sequences were obtained from peripheral blood. The receptors come from a woman aged 25 to 39 with COVID-19, enrolled during active disease.

V gene TRBV25-1 combines with J gene TRBJ1-5, with TRBD1 matching over 7 bases. This CDR3 region has 14 residues. Losses at the gene ends were 4 bases for V and 5 bases for J; bases not matched to a gene: 5. Germline CDR1 is MGHDK and CDR2 is SYGVNS. The CDR3 spells CASSVGQGDQPQHF. DNA for the CDR3: TGTGCCAGCAGTGTGGGCCAGGGGGATCAGCCCCAGCATTTT.

The rearrangement joins TRBV15 to TRBJ1-6, with 10 bases lining up with TRBD1. The CDR3 totals 16 residues. Germline V CDR1 and CDR2: LNHNV, YYDKDF (reference sequence). With 2 bases clipped from V and 9 bases from J, the junction kept 7 bases outside the gene matches. The CDR3 nucleotides are TGTGCCACCAGCAGATTCCGGGACAGGGGAGTTTCACCCCTCCACTTT. As protein: CATSRFRDRGVSPLHF.

The chain joins TRBV11-1 to TRBJ1-2; 7 nucleotides align to TRBD1. Germline V gives CDR1 SGHAT, CDR2 FQDESV (reference sequence). The V gene end was trimmed by 5 bases and the J gene end by 3 bases; junction bases not matched to a gene: 3. The CDR3 extends over 13 amino acids. CDR3 amino acids: CASSQQGYYGYTF. Written as DNA, the CDR3 is TGTGCCAGCAGCCAACAGGGGTACTATGGCTACACCTTC.